This TCR beta chain originates from a study of cytomegalovirus exposure and HLA in healthy donors. The wider study: An earlier analysis found some 100 million unique TCR beta sequences from about 190 million T cells. The Caucasian-associated ancestry cluster contained approximately 81% of the approximately 410 genotyped donors. Whole-study findings and limits: Most TCR beta V segments were productive about 87% or about 30% of the time in an earlier analysis.

To note about this clone: The antigen remains undetermined.

The PCR ran on 60 Vbeta and 13 Jbeta primers. The data were produced by immunoSEQ multiplex PCR, yet TCRdb's version contains in-frame clones alone and is incomplete. The listing contains tens of thousands of clones. The CDR3 consists of 16 residues. V lost 2 bases, J lost 4 bases, and 4 bases stayed unmatched. Germline V lookup: CDR1 MGHRA, CDR2 YSYEKL. The V call is TRBV4-1, the J call TRBJ2-1; 11 positions agree with TRBD2. Sequencing was done on a sample of PBMCs. The sequence came from a male donor in good health and CMV-seronegative. The CDR3 DNA reads as TGCGCCAGCAGCCAACTAGCGGGGGGCCTATACAATGAGCAGTTCTTC. Translating it yields CASSQLAGGLYNEQFF.